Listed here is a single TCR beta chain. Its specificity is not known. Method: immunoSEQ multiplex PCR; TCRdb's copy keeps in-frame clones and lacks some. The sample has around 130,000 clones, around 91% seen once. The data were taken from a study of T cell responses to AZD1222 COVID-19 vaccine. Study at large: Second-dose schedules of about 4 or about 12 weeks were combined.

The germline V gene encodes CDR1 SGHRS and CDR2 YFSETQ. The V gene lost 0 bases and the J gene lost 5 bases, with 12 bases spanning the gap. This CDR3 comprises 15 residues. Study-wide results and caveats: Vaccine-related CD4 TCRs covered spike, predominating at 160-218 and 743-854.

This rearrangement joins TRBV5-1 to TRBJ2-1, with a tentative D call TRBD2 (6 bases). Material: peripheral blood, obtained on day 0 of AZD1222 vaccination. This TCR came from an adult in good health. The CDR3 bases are TGCGCCAGCAGCTTGGCCGGGGGAGATCACAATGAGCAGTTCTTC. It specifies CASSLAGGDHNEQFF.